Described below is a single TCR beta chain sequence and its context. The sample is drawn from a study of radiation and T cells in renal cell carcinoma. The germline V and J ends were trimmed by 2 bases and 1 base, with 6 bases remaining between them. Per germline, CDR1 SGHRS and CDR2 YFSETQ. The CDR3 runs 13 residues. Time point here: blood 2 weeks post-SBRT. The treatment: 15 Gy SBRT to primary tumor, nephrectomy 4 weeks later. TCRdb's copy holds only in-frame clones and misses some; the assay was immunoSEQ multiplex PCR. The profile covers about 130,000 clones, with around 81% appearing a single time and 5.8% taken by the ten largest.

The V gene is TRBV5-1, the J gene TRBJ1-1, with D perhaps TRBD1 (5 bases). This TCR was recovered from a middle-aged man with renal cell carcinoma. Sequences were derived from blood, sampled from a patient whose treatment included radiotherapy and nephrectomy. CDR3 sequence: CASSLGANTEAFF. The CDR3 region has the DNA TGCGCCAGCAGCTTAGGGGCGAACACTGAAGCTTTCTTT.